The clone carrying this TCR beta chain was counted ten times or more. Its antigen is undetermined. The data are from a study of early T cells in non-severe SARS-CoV-2 infection. Study-level background: The sequenced material was bulk RNA from unsorted whole blood, and its chains were unpaired.

General study findings and limits: Matches to VDJdb favored anti-spike CD8 responses and missed private and CD4 specificities.

As part of library construction, unique molecular identifiers were attached to individual cDNA molecules. Via MiXCR, TCRdb re-called the 5' RACE reads, giving one row per CDR3 protein. The data show about 35,000 distinct CDR3 sequences, less than 6.5% seen once. The germline V and J ends were trimmed by 10 bases and 0 bases, with 12 bases remaining between them. This CDR3 has 13 amino acids. Germline V CDR1 and CDR2: ENHRY, SYGVKD. The chain joins TRBV10-3 to TRBJ1-1; D may be TRBD1 (5 bases). Source: whole blood, taken at baseline. The clonotype originates from an adult who was a healthcare worker with PCR-confirmed SARS-CoV-2 infection or an uninfected control (not recorded which). CDR3 protein: CATVGRLNTEAFF. CDR3 sequence (DNA): TGTGCCACCGTGGGACGGTTGAACACTGAAGCTTTCTTT.